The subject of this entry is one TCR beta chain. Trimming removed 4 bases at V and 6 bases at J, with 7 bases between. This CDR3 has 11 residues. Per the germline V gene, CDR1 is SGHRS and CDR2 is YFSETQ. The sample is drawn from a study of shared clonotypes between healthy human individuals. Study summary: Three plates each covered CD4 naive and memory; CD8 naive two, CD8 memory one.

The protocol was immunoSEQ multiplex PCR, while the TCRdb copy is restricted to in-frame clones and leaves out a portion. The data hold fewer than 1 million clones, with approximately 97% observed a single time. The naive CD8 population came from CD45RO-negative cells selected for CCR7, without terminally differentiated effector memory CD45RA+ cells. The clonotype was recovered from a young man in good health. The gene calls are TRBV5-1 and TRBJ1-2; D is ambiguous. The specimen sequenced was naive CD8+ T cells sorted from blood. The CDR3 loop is CASSGRDGYTF. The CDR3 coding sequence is TGCGCCAGCAGCGGGAGGGATGGCTACACCTTC.